The subject of this entry is one T cell receptor beta chain. Its matching antigen is unknown. The data belong to a study of T cells in narcolepsy. Whole-study results and caveats: Reportedly, autoreactive clonotypes were serially detected in patients' blood but not controls'.

Here immunoSEQ multiplex PCR was the method, and the copy in TCRdb shows in-frame clones only, minus some. The table shows about 32,000 clones, with almost 80% occurring only once. Sequenced sample: memory (CD45RA-) CD4+ T cells from blood. This receptor was taken from a human donor in good health.

The CDR3 nucleotides read TGCGCCAGCAGCCGTCAAGCTAGCGGGATTATCGATGAGCAGTTCTTC. It translates to CASSRQASGIIDEQFF. This chain links TRBV5-1 with TRBJ2-1; 9 nucleotides match TRBD2. V shed 4 bases and J 8 bases; nucleotides not matched to a gene: 13. Germline values: CDR1 SGHRS, CDR2 YFSETQ. CDR3 size: 16 residues.